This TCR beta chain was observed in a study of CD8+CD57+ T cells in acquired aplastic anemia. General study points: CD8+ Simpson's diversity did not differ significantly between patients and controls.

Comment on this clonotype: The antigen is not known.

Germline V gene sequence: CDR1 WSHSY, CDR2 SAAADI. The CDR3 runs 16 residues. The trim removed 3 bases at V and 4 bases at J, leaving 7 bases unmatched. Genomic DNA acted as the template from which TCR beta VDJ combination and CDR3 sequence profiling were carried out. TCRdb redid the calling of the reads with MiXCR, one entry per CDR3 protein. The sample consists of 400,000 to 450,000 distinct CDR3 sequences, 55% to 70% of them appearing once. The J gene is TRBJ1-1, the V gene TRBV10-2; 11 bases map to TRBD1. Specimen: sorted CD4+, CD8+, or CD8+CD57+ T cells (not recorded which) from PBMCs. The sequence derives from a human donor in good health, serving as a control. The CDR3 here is CASSDGTGGPGTEAFF. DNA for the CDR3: TGCGCCAGCAGTGACGGGACAGGGGGTCCGGGCACTGAAGCTTTCTTT.